Listed here are 21 T cell receptor beta chains from one sample, sequenced in a study of identical twins (dated by TCRdb to between 2015 and 2016). Receptor amplification or capture employed 5' RACE. The instrument was an Illumina HiSeq 2000. The public reads were reanalyzed by TCRdb: fastp trimming at Q25, MiXCR alignment, in-frame beta chains only. Every entry covers one CDR3 protein and lists the most common genes and DNA from its rows. The sample records a few hundred thousand distinct CDR3 sequences, around 8% of which are singletons. Clones ranked in the top ten supply roughly 3% of the sample. This same sample was also taken into another study, of yellow fever vaccine responses in identical twins.

The sample taken for sequencing was CD8+ T cells sorted from blood. These receptors were obtained from a woman younger than 30 in good health.

The chain uses TRBV5-1 and TRBJ2-5; a weak D match, TRBD2 (6 bases). Trimming removed 7 bases from V and 1 base from J, with 17 bases in between. This CDR3 is 15 amino acids long. The germline V gene has CDR1 SGHRS and CDR2 YFSETQ. The CDR3 spells CASGAGPAPQETQYF. The CDR3 DNA reads TGCGCCAGCGGGGCGGGGCCAGCCCCCCAAGAGACCCAGTACTTC. The whole variable domain, filled in from reference TRBV5-1 and TRBJ2-5, reads KAGVTQTPRYLIKTRGQQVTLSCSPISGHRSVSWYQQTPGQGLQFLFEYFSETQRNKGNFPGRFSGRQFSNSRSEMNVSTLELGDSALYLCASGAGPAPQETQYFGPGTRLLVL.

The table lists this clonotype with many counts. The chain recombines TRBV27 with TRBJ2-7; the D is unclear. The germline CDR1 and CDR2 sequences are MNHEY and SMNVEV (reference sequence). The V end was cut by 5 bases, the J end by 2 bases, with 7 bases between. This CDR3 has 12 amino acids. CDR3 DNA sequence: TGTGCCAGCAGTCCGATACCCTACGAGCAGTACTTC. It encodes CASSPIPYEQYF.

This clonotype was seen many times. V and J are TRBV10-3 and TRBJ2-5; D gene unclear. The CDR3 runs 14 residues. V lost 5 bases to trimming and J lost 2 bases, with 12 bases between them. CDR1 and CDR2 from the germline V gene are ENHRY and SYGVKD. CDR3 sequence reads: CAISTPTRQETQYF. CDR3 bases: TGTGCCATCAGTACCCCAACTCGACAAGAGACCCAGTACTTC.

This clonotype was seen ten or more times. The chain recombines TRBV4-3 with TRBJ2-2; TRBD2 might be the D (5 bases). The V end lost 0 bases, the J end lost 5 bases, and 16 bases lay between the germline ends. Germline values: CDR1 LGHNA, CDR2 YSLEER. CDR3 size: 17 residues. CDR3 sequence (DNA): TGCGCCAGCAGCCAAGACACTACCCCAACGGGAACCGGGGAGCTGTTTTTT. Translating it yields CASSQDTTPTGTGELFF.

Notes on this clonotype: A much more abundant neighbour one base away suggests this may be a read error. V and J are TRBV4-3 and TRBJ2-2; a possible D gene is TRBD2 (6 bases). The CDR3 is 16 residues long. Germline CDR1 reads LGHNA; CDR2 reads YSLEER. The CDR3 loop reads CASSQDDRGQGGELSF. CDR3 coding DNA: TGCGCCAGCAGCCAAGATGACCGGGGCCAGGGCGGGGAGCTGTCTTTT.

This clonotype has only one observation. The V call is TRBV29-1, the J call TRBJ2-1, with a possible D match to TRBD2 (5 bases). Trimming removed 4 bases at V and 7 bases at J, with 8 bases between. Looked up from germline, CDR1 is SQVTM and CDR2 is ANQGSEA. CDR3 length: 11 amino acids. The CDR3: CSVVRGNEQFF. The CDR3 DNA follows: TGCAGCGTTGTCCGAGGGAATGAGCAGTTCTTC.

The gene calls are TRBV7-9 and TRBJ2-5; D is perhaps TRBD1 (5 bases). Deletions cut 6 bases from V and 4 bases from J, with 18 bases between. Germline V gene sequence: CDR1 SEHNR, CDR2 FQNEAQ (reference sequence). This CDR3 contains 15 residues. This CDR3 is CASRGSAGMVETQYF. CDR3 nucleotides: TGTGCCAGCAGGGGATCGGCAGGGATGGTAGAGACCCAGTACTTC.

The chain recombines TRBV4-3 with TRBJ2-1; TRBD2 matches at 10 bases. The CDR3 extends over 14 amino acids. The germline CDR1 and CDR2 sequences are LGHNA and YSLEER. V shed 0 bases, J shed 7 bases, and the junction held 0 bases outside the gene matches. CDR3 loop: CASSQEGLANEQFF. DNA for the CDR3: TGCGCCAGCAGCCAAGAGGGACTAGCGAATGAGCAGTTCTTC.

This clonotype has a handful of counts. The chain has TRBV7-9 and TRBJ2-5, with 11 bases matching TRBD2. The CDR3 has 17 amino acids. Germline assignment: CDR1 SEHNR and CDR2 FQNEAQ (reference sequence). V lost 1 base, J lost 2 bases, and 6 bases stayed unmatched. The CDR3 DNA reads TGTGCCAGCAGCTTAGACAGACTAGCGGGGCAGCAAGAGACCCAGTACTTC. This encodes CASSLDRLAGQQETQYF.

This clonotype has just a few counts. This chain connects TRBV2 to TRBJ2-1, with D maybe TRBD2 (5 bases). CDR3 length equals 14 residues. Germline-derived CDR1 and CDR2 are SNHLY and FYNNEI. V lost 8 bases, J lost 5 bases, and 16 bases lay in between. This CDR3 reads CASSGLGFNNEQFF. DNA for the CDR3: TGTGCCAGCTCCGGACTCGGATTCAACAATGAGCAGTTCTTC.

The sample holds many counts of this clonotype. The chain joins TRBV9 to TRBJ2-5; no definite D call. Trimming cost V 0 bases and J 5 bases, with 5 bases left between them. CDR3 size: 12 residues. Germline CDR1 SGDLS, CDR2 YYNGEE. The CDR3 here is CASSVDGETQYF. The CDR3 nucleotides read TGTGCCAGCAGCGTAGATGGGGAGACCCAGTACTTC.

In its sample, this clonotype was seen many times. The rearrangement links TRBV9 to TRBJ2-1; D is unresolved. Trimming left V 4 bases short and J 2 bases short, with 13 bases between. Germline CDR1 and CDR2: SGDLS and YYNGEE. The CDR3 spans 15 residues. The CDR3 DNA reads as TGTGCCAGCAGCCCCGAGGAAGTAACCTACAATGAGCAGTTCTTC. Encoded protein: CASSPEEVTYNEQFF. The full variable domain, its missing parts supplied by reference TRBV9 and TRBJ2-1, is DSGVTQTPKHLITATGQRVTLRCSPRSGDLSVYWYQQSLDQGLQFLIQYYNGEERAKGNILERFSAQQFPDLHSELNLSSLELGDSALYFCASSPEEVTYNEQFFGPGTRLTVL.

Of note for this clonotype: A read error is likely, as this CDR3 ends without the conserved phenylalanine or tryptophan. V and J are TRBV12-3 or TRBV12-4 and TRBJ2-1, with 12 bases lining up with TRBD2. The CDR3 extends over 15 amino acids. V trimming: 1 base; J trimming: 7 bases; junction bases outside the gene matches: 2. The CDR3 sequence: CASSLGLAGVNEQFS. The CDR3 DNA sequence: TGTGCCAGCAGTTTAGGACTAGCGGGAGTAAATGAGCAGTTCTCC.

The CDR3 DNA is TGTGCCAGTAGTACGCTGAACAGGGAGAGGCAGTTCTTC. Translated, it gives CASSTLNRERQFF. This chain joins TRBV19 and TRBJ2-1, with D perhaps TRBD1 (6 bases). In germline, CDR1 is LNHDA, CDR2 SQIVND (reference sequence). V was clipped by 4 bases and J by 12 bases, with 16 bases between them. CDR3 length: 13 residues. Full variable domain (remainder filled in from reference TRBV19 and TRBJ2-1): DGGITQSPKYLFRKEGQNVTLSCEQNLNHDAMYWYRQDPGQGLRLIYYSQIVNDFQKGDIAEGYSVSREKKESFPLTVTSAQKNPTAFYLCASSTLNRERQFFGPGTRLTVL.

A few counts support this clonotype. The chain recombines TRBV6-2 or TRBV6-3 with TRBJ2-7; D not resolved. The CDR3 extends over 16 amino acids. Trimming stripped 4 bases from V and 0 bases from J, with 16 bases between. The germline V gene encodes CDR1 MNHEY and CDR2 SVGEGT. CDR3 loop: CASSSLGNLTSYEQYF. The DNA for the CDR3 is TGTGCCAGCAGTTCACTCGGAAACCTGACCTCCTACGAGCAGTACTTC.

This clonotype was recorded at least ten times. CDR3 DNA sequence: TGTGCCAGCAGCGTAGGAGGGGGAACCAATGAGCAGTTCTTC. Its protein product is CASSVGGGTNEQFF. The genes are TRBV9 and TRBJ2-1, with D maybe TRBD1 (6 bases). V was clipped by 0 bases and J by 6 bases, with 10 bases between them. CDR3 length: 14 amino acids. CDR1 and CDR2 (germline): SGDLS, YYNGEE. Combining the CDR3 with reference TRBV9 and TRBJ2-1 gives the whole variable domain DSGVTQTPKHLITATGQRVTLRCSPRSGDLSVYWYQQSLDQGLQFLIQYYNGEERAKGNILERFSAQQFPDLHSELNLSSLELGDSALYFCASSVGGGTNEQFFGPGTRLTVL.

This clonotype has more than one count but fewer than ten. The chain uses TRBV4-3 and TRBJ2-7; possibly TRBD1 for D (6 bases). This CDR3 has 15 amino acids. The germline gives CDR1 LGHNA, CDR2 YSLEER. The germline V and J ends were trimmed by 3 bases and 1 base, with 13 bases remaining between them. CDR3 sequence: CASSQKTGASYEQYF. CDR3 nucleotides: TGCGCCAGCAGCCAGAAGACAGGTGCTTCCTACGAGCAGTACTTC.

This clonotype appeared many times. This chain joins TRBV7-8 and TRBJ2-3, with 10 bases fitting TRBD2. This CDR3 has 15 residues. Trimming removed 4 bases from V and 2 bases from J; junction bases left unmatched: 3. Germline values: CDR1 SGHVS, CDR2 FQNEAQ. CDR3 bases: TGTGCCAGCAGCTCAGGACTAGCGGTCACAGATACGCAGTATTTT. This sequence encodes CASSSGLAVTDTQYF.

This CDR3 is CASSLVVGPESGNTIYF. CDR3 DNA sequence: TGTGCCAGCAGCTTAGTAGTAGGACCCGAATCTGGAAACACCATATATTTT. This chain connects TRBV7-9 to TRBJ1-3; no definite D call. V was clipped by 1 base and J by 1 base, with 14 bases between them. The V gene's germline CDR1 is SEHNR and CDR2 FQNEAQ (reference sequence). This CDR3 contains 17 residues.

Regarding this clonotype: Being one base from a much bigger clone, this may be a read error. V gene TRBV4-1 combines with J gene TRBJ1-1; D unclear. V was pared by 0 bases and J by 4 bases, with 12 bases between. This CDR3 has 15 amino acids. Germline CDR1 and CDR2: MGHRA and YSYEKL. CDR3 DNA sequence: TGCGCCAGCAGCCAAGAAGACGATATGAGCACTGAAGCTTTCTTT. The encoded protein is CASSQEDDMSTEAFF.

This chain uses TRBV20-1 with TRBJ2-7; TRBD1 matches 9 bases. Germline values: CDR1 DFQATT, CDR2 SNEGSKA (reference sequence). J lost 2 bases, V lost 5 bases, and 7 bases had no gene match. This CDR3 has 14 residues. This CDR3 reads CSARPGQGPYEQYF. The CDR3 DNA sequence: TGCAGTGCTCGTCCGGGACAGGGACCCTACGAGCAGTACTTC.